The 15 T cell receptor beta chains below all came from one sample that was sequenced in a study of OX40 agonist ivuxolimab in advanced cancers. Generated by immunoSEQ multiplex PCR, the TCRdb table keeps only in-frame clones and is missing some. The sample records 34,000 or so clones, roughly 89% being singletons. The sample consisted of CD4+ or CD8+ T cells sorted from blood, taken in a trial of the OX40 agonist ivuxolimab. These TCRs come from an adult with an advanced solid tumor such as melanoma, head and neck, liver or kidney cancer.

The rearrangement links TRBV9 to TRBJ2-7, with D tentatively TRBD1 or TRBD2 (5 bases each). From germline, CDR1 is SGDLS and CDR2 YYNGEE. V was trimmed by 2 bases and J by 3 bases, leaving 15 bases between them. The CDR3 consists of 15 residues. The CDR3 nucleotides read TGTGCCAGCAGCGTTGCCGGGACCGCAGACTACGAGCAGTACTTC. It yields the protein CASSVAGTADYEQYF. The full variable domain, completed using reference TRBV9 and TRBJ2-7, is DSGVTQTPKHLITATGQRVTLRCSPRSGDLSVYWYQQSLDQGLQFLIQYYNGEERAKGNILERFSAQQFPDLHSELNLSSLELGDSALYFCASSVAGTADYEQYFGPGTRLTVT.

The V gene is TRBV28, the J gene TRBJ2-7; 8 nucleotides line up with TRBD2. V dropped 5 bases and J dropped 6; count of bases not matched to a gene: 9. CDR3 length equals 14 residues. The germline V gene has CDR1 MDHEN and CDR2 SYDVKM. The CDR3 is CASSLQRESIEQYF. The CDR3 region has the DNA TGTGCCAGCAGTCTCCAGCGGGAGTCTATCGAGCAGTACTTC.

The chain uses TRBV6-1 and TRBJ2-3, with D unclear. The V and J ends lost 0 bases and 4 bases respectively, with 14 bases between them. Germline V gene data show CDR1 as MNHNS and CDR2 as SASEGT. The CDR3 totals 16 residues. The CDR3 protein is CASSEAVGTGSDTQYF. In DNA form, the CDR3 reads TGTGCCAGCAGTGAAGCAGTAGGTACTGGATCAGATACGCAGTATTTT.

This clone has a handful of counts. The rearrangement joins TRBV5-6 to TRBJ2-5; D could derive from TRBD1 or TRBD2 (5 bases each). V was pared by 2 bases and J by 5 bases, with 19 bases between. Per the germline V gene, CDR1 is SGHDT and CDR2 is YYEEEE. The CDR3 runs to 16 residues. The CDR3 loop is CASSFSGRPRGETQYF. The CDR3 region has the DNA TGTGCCAGCAGCTTTTCGGGACGCCCGCGCGGGGAGACCCAGTACTTC. Looking up the rest from reference TRBV5-6 and TRBJ2-5 gives the full variable domain: DAGVTQSPTHLIKTRGQQVTLRCSPKSGHDTVSWYQQALGQGPQFIFQYYEEEERQRGNFPDRFSGHQFPNYSSELNVNALLLGDSALYLCASSFSGRPRGETQYFGPGTRLLVL.

V usage is TRBV27 and J usage is TRBJ2-6, with unresolved D. This CDR3 comprises 14 residues. In germline, CDR1 is MNHEY, CDR2 SMNVEV (reference sequence). V lost 3 bases, J lost 2 bases, and 5 bases lay in between. The CDR3 region has the DNA TGTGCCAGCAGTTTTCTCCCTGGGGCCAACGTCCTGACTTTC. Translation gives CASSFLPGANVLTF.

The V and J genes are TRBV11-2 and TRBJ2-7; the match to TRBD1 covers 7 bases. From germline, CDR1 is SGHAT and CDR2 FQNNGV. CDR3 length equals 15 residues. J lost 3 bases, V lost 0 bases, and 5 bases had no gene match. CDR3 loop: CASSLEAGGFYEQYF. The DNA of the CDR3 is TGTGCCAGCAGCTTAGAGGCAGGGGGTTTCTACGAGCAGTACTTC.

The gene calls are TRBV11-3 and TRBJ2-5; D not certain. Germline assignment: CDR1 SGHNT and CDR2 YENEEA. The CDR3 runs 16 residues. V lost 1 base and J 2 bases, leaving 14 bases between the germline ends. CDR3 region: CASSLAVGSPQETQYF. CDR3 coding DNA: TGTGCCAGCAGCTTAGCGGTGGGAAGTCCGCAAGAGACCCAGTACTTC.

This chain uses TRBV11-2 with TRBJ2-3; D is uncertain. With 3 bases removed from V and 6 bases from J, the gap between germline ends came to 7 bases. The CDR3 runs 12 residues. The germline gives CDR1 SGHAT, CDR2 FQNNGV. DNA for the CDR3: TGTGCCAGCAGCTTCAGGAAGGATACGCAGTATTTT. This codes for CASSFRKDTQYF. The whole variable domain, filled in from reference TRBV11-2 and TRBJ2-3, reads EAGVAQSPRYKIIEKRQSVAFWCNPISGHATLYWYQQILGQGPKLLIQFQNNGVVDDSQLPKDRFSAERLKGVDSTLKIQPAKLEDSAVYLCASSFRKDTQYFGPGTRLTVL.

This clone has only a few counts. V usage is TRBV19 and J usage is TRBJ1-1; 8 nucleotides match TRBD1. The CDR3 totals 14 residues. After removal of 5 bases from V and 3 bases from J, the junction contained 5 bases not matched to a gene. The germline gives CDR1 LNHDA, CDR2 SQIVND (reference sequence). CDR3 loop: CASSARQGYTEAFF. The CDR3 nucleotides are TGTGCCAGTAGTGCGCGACAGGGGTACACTGAAGCTTTCTTT. The variable domain in full, completed from reference TRBV19 and TRBJ1-1, reads DGGITQSPKYLFRKEGQNVTLSCEQNLNHDAMYWYRQDPGQGLRLIYYSQIVNDFQKGDIAEGYSVSREKKESFPLTVTSAQKNPTAFYLCASSARQGYTEAFFGQGTRLTVV.

This clone was seen a single time. Here the CDR3 reads CASMGSDQPQHF. The CDR3 DNA reads TGTGCCAGCATGGGGTCGGATCAGCCCCAGCATTTT. J is TRBJ1-5 and V is TRBV6-6; D call uncertain. V lost 7 bases to trimming and J lost 5 bases, with 9 bases between them. The CDR3 consists of 12 residues. CDR1 is MNHNY and CDR2 is SVGAGI in the germline V gene (reference sequence).

V and J are TRBV5-1 and TRBJ2-5; D unresolved. The V gene lost 0 bases and the J gene lost 9 bases, with 9 bases spanning the gap. The CDR3 runs to 12 residues. Germline V gene lookup returns CDR1 SGHRS and CDR2 YFSETQ. This chain's CDR3 is CASSLGPRAQYF. The CDR3 DNA is TGCGCCAGCAGCTTGGGGCCTAGGGCCCAGTACTTC. Combining the CDR3 with reference TRBV5-1 and TRBJ2-5 gives the whole variable domain KAGVTQTPRYLIKTRGQQVTLSCSPISGHRSVSWYQQTPGQGLQFLFEYFSETQRNKGNFPGRFSGRQFSNSRSEMNVSTLELGDSALYLCASSLGPRAQYFGPGTRLLVL.

The J gene is TRBJ2-5, the V gene TRBV6-1; D is possibly TRBD1 (6 bases). V lost 5 bases, J lost 3 bases, and 16 bases lay in between. The CDR3 length is 15 residues. The V gene's germline CDR1 is MNHNS and CDR2 SASEGT. CDR3: CASSSLYRDEETQYF. CDR3 bases: TGTGCCAGCAGTTCTCTGTACAGGGATGAAGAGACCCAGTACTTC.

The chain employs TRBV29-1 and TRBJ1-2; TRBD1 aligns across 7 bases. CDR1 SQVTM and CDR2 ANQGSEA come from the germline V gene. The CDR3 totals 13 residues. After removal of 8 bases from V and 5 bases from J, the junction contained 11 bases not matched to a gene. The CDR3 DNA sequence: TGCAGCACAGGGGAATCAAGGCTATATGGCTACACCTTC. It specifies CSTGESRLYGYTF.

The J gene is TRBJ1-3, the V gene TRBV7-2; 8 bases line up with TRBD1. The trim removed 4 bases at V and 4 bases at J, leaving 6 bases unmatched. Germline-derived CDR1 and CDR2 are SGHTA and FQGNSA. CDR3 length equals 15 residues. This CDR3 is CASSYVTGVGNTIYF. In DNA, the CDR3 is TGTGCCAGCAGCTATGTGACAGGGGTAGGAAACACCATATATTTT. Complete variable domain (other parts from reference TRBV7-2 and TRBJ1-3): GAGVSQSPSNKVTEKGKDVELRCDPISGHTALYWYRQSLGQGLEFLIYFQGNSAPDKSGLPSDRFSAERTGGSVSTLTIQRTQQEDSAVYLCASSYVTGVGNTIYFGEGSWLTVV.

The genes are TRBV5-4 and TRBJ2-7; 8 nucleotides agree with TRBD2. Germline V gene lookup returns CDR1 SGHNT and CDR2 YYREEE (reference sequence). With V trimmed by 7 bases and J by 3 bases, 9 bases remained unmatched. The CDR3 length is 14 residues. The CDR3 loop reads CASSRGEGYYEQYF. The CDR3 region has the DNA TGTGCCAGCTCGCGGGGGGAGGGGTACTACGAGCAGTACTTC.